This note documents a single TCR beta chain sequence. Its antigen is unidentified. This specimen comes from a study of shared clonotypes between healthy human individuals. Here immunoSEQ multiplex PCR was the method, and the copy in TCRdb shows in-frame clones only, minus some. The data contain over a million clones, roughly 80% of them singletons. This CDR3 comprises 16 residues. The germline V and J ends were trimmed by 3 bases and 6 bases, with 18 bases remaining between them. Germline-derived CDR1 and CDR2 are LGHNA and YSLEER. Study conclusions and caveats: Clonotypes not shared had lower generation probabilities than those common to all four donors. Rarefaction showed that sequencing of sorted subsets was incomplete (despite large depth).

The source is a man between 18 and 35 years old in good health. This chain connects TRBV4-3 to TRBJ2-1, with D perhaps TRBD1 or TRBD2 (5 bases each). Material: memory CD4+ T cells sorted from blood. Regarding subset: CD45RA-negative fraction. The CDR3 DNA follows: TGCGCCAGCAGCCACTTCGCGTTGGGGACGATCAATGAGCAGTTCTTC. Translating gives CASSHFALGTINEQFF.